What follows are 21 T cell receptor beta chains derived from one specimen sequenced in a study of T cell changes during pregnancy in multiple sclerosis. The assay was immunoSEQ multiplex PCR, and TCRdb's table has in-frame clones only and misses some. The sample includes approximately 70,000 clones, 92% of them seen just once. Sample: peripheral blood, taken in the first trimester of pregnancy. Every receptor here comes from a female donor in good health, enrolled as a control in a pregnancy study.

CDR3 region: CASSGQGFSYNEQFF. In nucleotides, the CDR3 is TGTGCCAGCAGCGGACAGGGGTTTTCCTACAATGAGCAGTTCTTC. The chain is built from TRBV2 and TRBJ2-1; 9 positions agree with TRBD1. The CDR3 has 15 amino acids. Per the germline V gene, CDR1 is SNHLY and CDR2 is FYNNEI. Losses at the gene ends were 6 bases for V and 1 base for J; bases not matched to a gene: 4. The variable domain in full, with the rest retrieved from reference TRBV2 and TRBJ2-1, is EPEVTQTPSHQVTQMGQEVILRCVPISNHLYFYWYRQILGQKVEFLVSFYNNEISEKSEIFDDQFSVERPDGSNFTLKIRSTKLEDSAMYFCASSGQGFSYNEQFFGPGTRLTVL.

This chain links TRBV5-4 with TRBJ2-7, with 10 bases identical to TRBD2. Germline loops: CDR1 SGHNT, CDR2 YYREEE (reference sequence). The junction had 4 bases not matched to a gene; V was cut back by 1 base and J by 3 bases. This CDR3 contains 15 residues. CDR3 loop: CASSLIAGGHYEQYF. The DNA for the CDR3 is TGTGCCAGCAGCTTGATAGCGGGAGGCCACTACGAGCAGTACTTC. Full variable domain (remainder filled in from reference TRBV5-4 and TRBJ2-7): ETGVTQSPTHLIKTRGQQVTLRCSSQSGHNTVSWYQQALGQGPQFIFQYYREEENGRGNFPPRFSGLQFPNYSSELNVNALELDDSALYLCASSLIAGGHYEQYFGPGTRLTVT.

The genes are TRBV7-9 and TRBJ2-3; the match to TRBD2 covers 12 bases. The J segment lost 4 bases and the V segment lost 1 base, leaving 3 bases of the junction unmatched. The germline V gene has CDR1 SEHNR and CDR2 FQNEAQ (reference sequence). The length of the CDR3 is 16 residues. The CDR3, as DNA: TGTGCCAGCAGCTTAGTCCTAGCGGGGGGGTCAGATACGCAGTATTTT. This codes for CASSLVLAGGSDTQYF.

The rearrangement links TRBV5-1 to TRBJ2-5; 11 bases line up with TRBD1. Trimming at V came to 5 bases and at J to 4 bases, leaving 4 bases not matched to a gene. CDR1 and CDR2 (germline): SGHRS, YFSETQ. The CDR3 spans 14 residues. The CDR3 here is CASSPGTGGETQYF. The DNA of the CDR3 is TGCGCCAGCAGTCCTGGGACAGGGGGAGAGACCCAGTACTTC.

The chain links TRBV19 to TRBJ1-1; perhaps TRBD1 as D (5 bases). V lost 8 bases and J lost 2, with 12 bases in between. The CDR3 contains 13 residues. Germline loops: CDR1 LNHDA, CDR2 SQIVND (reference sequence). The CDR3 loop is CASSPGGNTEAFF. The CDR3 nucleotides are TGTGCCAGTTCACCCGGGGGTAACACTGAAGCTTTCTTT.

The chain has TRBV19 and TRBJ2-5; 7 bases are shared with TRBD1. V lost 1 base to trimming and J lost 4 bases; unmatched junction nucleotides: 6. This CDR3 is 15 amino acids long. Per germline, CDR1 LNHDA and CDR2 SQIVND (reference sequence). The CDR3 DNA reads as TGTGCCAGTAGTATAGTCCCCAGGACAGGAGAGACCCAGTACTTC. Amino acid sequence: CASSIVPRTGETQYF. The full variable domain, completed using reference TRBV19 and TRBJ2-5, is DGGITQSPKYLFRKEGQNVTLSCEQNLNHDAMYWYRQDPGQGLRLIYYSQIVNDFQKGDIAEGYSVSREKKESFPLTVTSAQKNPTAFYLCASSIVPRTGETQYFGPGTRLLVL.

V usage is TRBV30 and J usage is TRBJ2-3; maybe TRBD1 (6 bases). Trimming removed 0 bases from V and 3 bases from J, with 13 bases in between. This CDR3 comprises 15 residues. Germline CDR1 reads GTSNPN; CDR2 reads SVGIG (reference sequence). CDR3 DNA: TGTGCCTGGAGTGTAAGGGGACAACTTACAGATACGCAGTATTTT. Its translation: CAWSVRGQLTDTQYF.

The gene calls are TRBV28 and TRBJ1-1; the match to TRBD1 covers 7 bases. J was trimmed by 0 bases and V by 4 bases; bases with no gene match: 5. Germline CDR1 reads MDHEN; CDR2 reads SYDVKM. This CDR3 has 15 residues. The CDR3: CASSSGQVLNTEAFF. The CDR3 DNA is TGTGCCAGCAGTTCAGGACAGGTCTTGAACACTGAAGCTTTCTTT.

The gene calls are TRBV5-1 and TRBJ2-7; the D gene is possibly TRBD2 (5 bases). Germline V gives CDR1 SGHRS, CDR2 YFSETQ. The CDR3 has 13 amino acids. Trimming left V 4 bases short and J 2 bases short, with 10 bases between. The CDR3 sequence: CASSRSGAYEQYF. CDR3 nucleotide sequence: TGCGCCAGCAGCAGGAGCGGAGCCTACGAGCAGTACTTC.

The rearrangement joins TRBV15 to TRBJ2-6; 7 positions agree with TRBD1. Per germline, CDR1 LNHNV and CDR2 YYDKDF (reference sequence). The J segment lost 0 bases and the V segment lost 0 bases, leaving 2 bases of the junction unmatched. The CDR3 has 17 amino acids. The DNA for the CDR3 is TGTGCCACCAGCAGAGACCGGACAGGCTCTGGGGCCAACGTCCTGACTTTC. Translated: CATSRDRTGSGANVLTF.

The rearrangement uses TRBV30 and TRBJ1-2; 9 bases fit TRBD1. V lost 2 bases, J lost 4 bases, and 5 bases stayed unmatched. Germline V gene lookup returns CDR1 GTSNPN and CDR2 SVGIG (reference sequence). This CDR3 comprises 14 residues. This chain's CDR3 is CAWSWDRESYGYTF. The DNA of the CDR3 is TGTGCCTGGAGTTGGGACAGGGAGAGCTATGGCTACACCTTC.

This clone occurred once. The rearrangement links TRBV6-4 to TRBJ2-2; 7 nucleotides match TRBD2. The V gene end was trimmed by 2 bases and the J gene end by 5 bases; junction bases not matched to a gene: 5. Germline V gives CDR1 MRHNA, CDR2 SNTAGT. This CDR3 region has 15 residues. The CDR3 region has the DNA TGTGCCAGCAGTGACGGCGCGGGAGAAACCGGGGAGCTGTTTTTT. Translation: CASSDGAGETGELFF.

V is TRBV2 and J is TRBJ2-5, with unresolved D. CDR3 length: 14 residues. V lost 9 bases and J lost 4, with 18 bases in between. Germline V gene data show CDR1 as SNHLY and CDR2 as FYNNEI. The CDR3 bases are TGTGCCAGGTCAATTTCGAATTCGGGAGAGACCCAGTACTTC. It encodes CARSISNSGETQYF.

The genes are TRBV5-1 and TRBJ1-6; D is perhaps TRBD1 (6 bases). With 4 bases removed from V and 10 bases from J, the gap between germline ends came to 18 bases. The germline V gene has CDR1 SGHRS and CDR2 YFSETQ. This CDR3 has 15 residues. CDR3 residues: CASSLTGQVVSPLHF. CDR3 nucleotides: TGCGCCAGCAGCCTTACGGGACAAGTGGTGTCACCCCTCCACTTT.

CDR3 nucleotides: TGTGCCAGCAGTCCCGGGACAGGGGATGGCACCGGGGAGCTGTTTTTT. Protein sequence: CASSPGTGDGTGELFF. The chain combines TRBV6-4 with TRBJ2-2, with 10 bases fitting TRBD1. This CDR3 is built from 16 residues. The V and J ends lost 5 bases and 4 bases, in that order; junction bases with no gene match: 7. The germline gives CDR1 MRHNA, CDR2 SNTAGT.

The rearrangement links TRBV6-4 to TRBJ2-1, with 13 bases fitting TRBD2. CDR1 and CDR2 from the germline V gene are MRHNA and SNTAGT. J gave up 6 bases and V 2 bases, and 4 bases lay outside the gene matches. This CDR3 is 16 amino acids long. CDR3 nucleotide sequence: TGTGCCAGCAGTGACCAGGGACTAGCGGGGCCCAATGAGCAGTTCTTC. This translates into CASSDQGLAGPNEQFF.

V usage is TRBV4-2 and J usage is TRBJ2-5; D is perhaps TRBD1 (6 bases). Trimming took 0 bases from V and 3 from J, leaving 11 bases between them. Per the germline V gene, CDR1 is LGHNA and CDR2 is YNFKEQ. There are 15 residues in the CDR3. CDR3: CASSQDGWTEETQYF. For the CDR3, the DNA is TGTGCCAGCAGCCAAGATGGTTGGACAGAAGAGACCCAGTACTTC.

This rearrangement joins TRBV5-4 to TRBJ1-1; unclear D gene. The germline V and J ends were trimmed by 2 bases and 7 bases, with 18 bases remaining between them. The CDR3 length is 15 residues. Germline CDR1 and CDR2: SGHNT and YYREEE (reference sequence). The CDR3 loop reads CASSFDPDYSGEAFF. The CDR3 DNA reads TGTGCCAGCAGCTTTGACCCCGATTACTCGGGTGAAGCTTTCTTT. The full variable domain, in which reference TRBV5-4 and TRBJ1-1 provide the parts outside the CDR3, is ETGVTQSPTHLIKTRGQQVTLRCSSQSGHNTVSWYQQALGQGPQFIFQYYREEENGRGNFPPRFSGLQFPNYSSELNVNALELDDSALYLCASSFDPDYSGEAFFGQGTRLTVV.

This clone was detected only a few times. This chain links TRBV7-8 with TRBJ1-1, with TRBD1 matching 12 bases. V lost 0 bases and J lost 5; bases outside the gene matches: 16. The V gene's germline CDR1 is SGHVS and CDR2 FQNEAQ. This CDR3 spans 20 amino acids. The CDR3: CASSLAWVPGQGAKRTEAFF. The DNA for the CDR3 is TGTGCCAGCAGCTTAGCTTGGGTTCCGGGACAGGGGGCGAAGAGGACTGAAGCTTTCTTT.

V usage is TRBV27 and J usage is TRBJ1-4, with 9 bases fitting TRBD1. The length of the CDR3 is 14 residues. Losses at the gene ends were 4 bases for V and 3 bases for J; bases not matched to a gene: 0. CDR1 and CDR2 from the germline V gene are MNHEY and SMNVEV (reference sequence). The DNA of the CDR3 is TGTGCCAGCAGTTGGACAGGGGCTAATGAAAAACTGTTTTTT. Protein product: CASSWTGANEKLFF.

This sequence joins TRBV5-8 and TRBJ2-1; tentative D call: TRBD2 (6 bases). The CDR3 totals 15 residues. V was cut by 3 bases and J by 5 bases, with 15 bases left in between. Germline V gene lookup returns CDR1 SGHTS and CDR2 YDEGEE. The CDR3, as DNA: TGTGCCAGCAGCTCGGGACTCACGTTCGACAATGAGCAGTTCTTC. Protein product: CASSSGLTFDNEQFF.